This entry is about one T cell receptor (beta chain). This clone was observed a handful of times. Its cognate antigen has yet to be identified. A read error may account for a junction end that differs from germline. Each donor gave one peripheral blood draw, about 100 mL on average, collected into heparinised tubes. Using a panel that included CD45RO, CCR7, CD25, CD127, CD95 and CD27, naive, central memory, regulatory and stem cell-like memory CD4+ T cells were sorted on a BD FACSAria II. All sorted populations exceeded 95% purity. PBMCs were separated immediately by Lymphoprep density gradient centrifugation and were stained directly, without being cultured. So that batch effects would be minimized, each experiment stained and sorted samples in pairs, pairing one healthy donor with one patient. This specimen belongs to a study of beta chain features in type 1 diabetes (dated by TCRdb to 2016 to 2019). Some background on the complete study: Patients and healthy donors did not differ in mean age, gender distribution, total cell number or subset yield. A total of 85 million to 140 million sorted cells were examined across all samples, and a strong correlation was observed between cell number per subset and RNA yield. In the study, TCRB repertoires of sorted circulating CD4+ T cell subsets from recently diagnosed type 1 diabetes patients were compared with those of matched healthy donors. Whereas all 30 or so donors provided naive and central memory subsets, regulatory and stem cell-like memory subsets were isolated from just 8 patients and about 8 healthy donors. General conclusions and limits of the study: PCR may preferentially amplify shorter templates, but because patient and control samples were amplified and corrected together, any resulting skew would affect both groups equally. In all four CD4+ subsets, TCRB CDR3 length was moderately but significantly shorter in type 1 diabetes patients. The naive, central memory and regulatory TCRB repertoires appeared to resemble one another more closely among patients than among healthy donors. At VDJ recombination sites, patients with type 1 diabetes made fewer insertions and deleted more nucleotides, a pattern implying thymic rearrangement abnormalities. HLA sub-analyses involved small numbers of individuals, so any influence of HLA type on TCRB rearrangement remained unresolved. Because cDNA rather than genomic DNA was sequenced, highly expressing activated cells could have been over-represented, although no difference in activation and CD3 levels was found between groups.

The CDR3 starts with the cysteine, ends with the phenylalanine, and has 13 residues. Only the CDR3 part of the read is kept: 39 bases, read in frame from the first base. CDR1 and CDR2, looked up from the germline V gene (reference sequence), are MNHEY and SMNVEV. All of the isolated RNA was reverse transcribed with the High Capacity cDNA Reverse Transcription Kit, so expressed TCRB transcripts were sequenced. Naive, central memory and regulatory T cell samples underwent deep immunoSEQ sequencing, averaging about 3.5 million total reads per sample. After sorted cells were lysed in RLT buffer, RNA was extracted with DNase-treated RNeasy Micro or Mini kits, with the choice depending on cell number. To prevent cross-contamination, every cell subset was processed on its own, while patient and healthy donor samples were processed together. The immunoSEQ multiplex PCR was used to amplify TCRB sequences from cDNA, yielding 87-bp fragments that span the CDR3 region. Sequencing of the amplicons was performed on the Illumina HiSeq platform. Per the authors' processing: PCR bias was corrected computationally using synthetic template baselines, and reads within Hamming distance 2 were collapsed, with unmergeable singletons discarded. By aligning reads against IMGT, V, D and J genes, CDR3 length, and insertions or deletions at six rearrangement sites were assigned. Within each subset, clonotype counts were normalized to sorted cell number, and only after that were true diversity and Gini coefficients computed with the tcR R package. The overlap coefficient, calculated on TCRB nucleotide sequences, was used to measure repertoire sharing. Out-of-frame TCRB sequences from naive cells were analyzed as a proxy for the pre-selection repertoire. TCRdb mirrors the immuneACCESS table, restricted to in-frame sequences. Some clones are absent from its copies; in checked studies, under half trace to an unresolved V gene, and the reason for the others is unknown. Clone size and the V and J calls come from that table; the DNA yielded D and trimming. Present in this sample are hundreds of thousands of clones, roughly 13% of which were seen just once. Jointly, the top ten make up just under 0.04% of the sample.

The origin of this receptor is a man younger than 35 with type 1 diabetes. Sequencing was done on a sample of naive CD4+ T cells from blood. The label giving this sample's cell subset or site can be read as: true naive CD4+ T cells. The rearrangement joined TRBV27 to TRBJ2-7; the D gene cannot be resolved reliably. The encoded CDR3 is CASSLRPEIAMYF. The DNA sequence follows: TGTGCCAGCAGTTTACGCCCTGAAATCGCCATGTATTTC.